Listed below are T cell receptor beta chains from one sample, sequenced in a study of cytomegalovirus exposure and HLA in healthy donors. Profiling relied on immunoSEQ multiplex PCR, and the TCRdb table lists in-frame clones only, not all of them. The sample contains a few hundred thousand clones, 80% to 95% of which appear only once. Sequencing input: PBMCs. These receptors originate from a girl aged 2 to 9 in good health and CMV-seronegative. CDR3s include the opening cysteine and the closing phenylalanine or tryptophan.

TRBJ2-3,TRBV10-1,CASSQGLDTQYF
TRBJ1-5,TRBV5-1,CASSSSGGDQPQHF
TRBJ2-6,TRBV6-6,CASSYTGAGGANVLTF
TRBJ1-2,TRBV10-3,CAIRGTGTDYGYTF
TRBJ1-2,TRBV19,CASSIVGSTTFYGYTF
TRBJ2-1,TRBV13,CASSSGTSGYNEQFF
TRBJ1-1,TRBV6-5,CASKRTGYEGTEAFF
TRBJ2-1,TRBV2,CASSERTSGIVQQFF
TRBJ2-7,TRBV10-2,CASSSVGYEQYF
TRBJ1-5,TRBV2,CASDDRGNQPQHF
TRBJ1-3,TRBV5-5,CASSFLRGGGDSGNTIYF
TRBJ2-3,TRBV6-6,CASSYSRLHDTQYF
TRBJ1-2,TRBV30,CACPRQDSPLGYTF
TRBJ2-7,TRBV2,CASSPGLTESQEEQYF
TRBJ2-3,TRBV10-1,CASSEISGRTQYF
TRBJ1-4,TRBV4-1,CASSPGKRLWEKLFF
TRBJ2-7,TRBV27,CASRRTGFYEQYF